The 31 T cell receptor beta chains reported below all come from one sample, sequenced in a study of T cell responses to AZD1222 COVID-19 vaccine (dated by TCRdb to about 2021). This specimen's time point label, interpreted: baseline before first vaccination. The library came from the immunoSEQ multiplex PCR assay. TCRdb obtained this table from immuneACCESS and retained in-frame rearrangements with V and J assigned. These tables miss some clones; where compared with another copy, unresolved V genes account for less than half of the shortfall, and the remainder is unexplained. For this sample there are 70,000 or so clones; around 90% appear just once. The ten largest clonotypes hold less than 25% of the sample. Specimen: peripheral blood, collected on day 0 of AZD1222 vaccination. These receptor sequences come from an adult in good health.

This chain links TRBV19 with TRBJ1-5, with D tentatively TRBD1 (5 bases). CDR3 length: 12 amino acids. V was shortened by 6 bases and J by 9 bases, with 12 bases between the two germline ends. Germline lookup yields CDR1 LNHDA and CDR2 SQIVND (reference sequence). The CDR3 sequence: CASRGDYPPQHF. The CDR3 DNA follows: TGTGCCAGTAGGGGGGACTATCCGCCCCAGCATTTT.

The J gene is TRBJ2-3, the V gene TRBV30, with 7 bases identical to TRBD2. The CDR3 covers 14 residues. Germline lookup yields CDR1 GTSNPN and CDR2 SVGIG (reference sequence). J lost 7 bases, V lost 2 bases, and 9 bases had no gene match. The CDR3 region has the DNA TGTGCCTGGAGTTTGGGAGGGGTGATGAATACGCAGTATTTT. Residues: CAWSLGGVMNTQYF. The full variable domain, rest sourced from reference TRBV30 and TRBJ2-3, is SQTIHQWPATLVQPVGSPLSLECTVEGTSNPNLYWYRQAAGRGLQLLFYSVGIGQISSEVPQNLSASRPQDRQFILSSKKLLLSDSGFYLCAWSLGGVMNTQYFGPGTRLTVL.

The chain employs TRBV11-2 and TRBJ2-1; 10 bases are shared with TRBD2. Per the germline V gene, CDR1 is SGHAT and CDR2 is FQNNGV. The CDR3 totals 14 residues. With V trimmed by 3 bases and J by 6 bases, 2 bases remained unmatched. In DNA form, the CDR3 reads TGTGCCAGCAGCTTTAGCGGGGGGTCCAATGAGCAGTTCTTC. As protein: CASSFSGGSNEQFF. Full variable domain (remainder filled in from reference TRBV11-2 and TRBJ2-1): EAGVAQSPRYKIIEKRQSVAFWCNPISGHATLYWYQQILGQGPKLLIQFQNNGVVDDSQLPKDRFSAERLKGVDSTLKIQPAKLEDSAVYLCASSFSGGSNEQFFGPGTRLTVL.

This sequence joins TRBV10-3 and TRBJ1-1, with 7 bases matching TRBD1. Germline CDR1 ENHRY, CDR2 SYGVKD. The CDR3 totals 13 residues. V shed 7 bases and J 3 bases; nucleotides not matched to a gene: 5. CDR3 sequence reads: CAITGTADTEAFF. The DNA for the CDR3 is TGTGCCATCACAGGGACAGCGGACACTGAAGCTTTCTTT.

The chain couples TRBV5-1 to TRBJ2-6, with D hard to call. The CDR3 length is 13 residues. Looked up from germline, CDR1 is SGHRS and CDR2 is YFSETQ. V was pared by 6 bases and J by 9 bases, with 13 bases between. DNA of the CDR3: TGCGCCAGCATGAGCCCAAGCGACAACGTCCTGACTTTC. Translation gives CASMSPSDNVLTF.

The chain carries TRBV2 and TRBJ1-5; 9 nucleotides match TRBD1. This CDR3 is built from 14 residues. The J segment lost 7 bases and the V segment lost 5 bases, leaving 6 bases of the junction unmatched. Germline V gene lookup returns CDR1 SNHLY and CDR2 FYNNEI. The CDR3 DNA follows: TGTGCCAGCAGTCGAAGGACAGGGGCCCAGCCCCAGCATTTT. It is translated as CASSRRTGAQPQHF.

V usage is TRBV5-1 and J usage is TRBJ1-1, with a weak D call TRBD1 (5 bases). Trimming removed 1 base from V and 3 bases from J, with 13 bases in between. The CDR3 is 15 amino acids. Germline CDR1 is SGHRS and CDR2 is YFSETQ. The CDR3 DNA is TGCGCCAGCAGCTTGACCGGACACCCATACACTGAAGCTTTCTTT. It specifies CASSLTGHPYTEAFF.

This chain joins TRBV7-8 and TRBJ1-2; D gene unclear. CDR1 and CDR2 (germline): SGHVS, FQNEAQ. The CDR3 loop spans 15 amino acids. Trimming pared 6 bases from V and 0 bases from J, leaving 14 bases between. CDR3 bases: TGTGCCAGCAGGGAGAGGGAGTTCGCTAACTATGGCTACACCTTC. As protein: CASREREFANYGYTF.

This chain links TRBV6-5 with TRBJ1-1; D is unclear. V lost 2 bases and J 4 bases, leaving 5 bases between the germline ends. The CDR3 extends over 12 amino acids. CDR1 and CDR2 (germline): MNHEY, SVGAGI. The CDR3 nucleotides are TGTGCCAGCAGTTACGAAGGCACTGAAGCTTTCTTT. Translated, it gives CASSYEGTEAFF.

The V gene is TRBV5-6, the J gene TRBJ2-2, with 8 bases identical to TRBD2. The CDR3 runs to 15 residues. The germline gives CDR1 SGHDT, CDR2 YYEEEE. With 0 bases clipped from V and 4 bases from J, the junction kept 2 bases outside the gene matches. The CDR3 protein is CASSLGLAGTGELFF. The CDR3 region has the DNA TGTGCCAGCAGCTTGGGGCTAGCGGGCACCGGGGAGCTGTTTTTT.

The chain uses TRBV20-1 and TRBJ2-5, with D hard to call. Germline V lookup: CDR1 DFQATT, CDR2 SNEGSKA (reference sequence). This CDR3 comprises 12 residues. V was shortened by 3 bases and J by 6 bases, with 11 bases between the two germline ends. The DNA of the CDR3 is TGCAGTGCTAGTCGACACAGCCAGACCCAGTACTTC. It is translated as CSASRHSQTQYF.

The rearrangement joins TRBV6-4 to TRBJ2-2; 7 bases line up with TRBD1. This CDR3 contains 14 residues. Unmatched junction bases numbered 6, after V lost 6 bases and J lost 5 bases. Per germline, CDR1 MRHNA and CDR2 SNTAGT. The DNA for the CDR3 is TGTGCCAGCAGCTCCCACAGGGGAACCGGGGAGCTGTTTTTT. Translating gives CASSSHRGTGELFF.

The chain joins TRBV3-1 (or the pseudogene TRBV3-2) to TRBJ1-4; 7 nucleotides align to TRBD1. CDR1 is LGHDT and CDR2 is YNNKEL in the germline V gene (reference sequence). CDR3 length equals 12 residues. V was clipped by 4 bases and J by 8 bases; unmatched bases: 1. The CDR3 loop reads CASSPDREKLFF. The CDR3 nucleotides read TGTGCCAGCAGCCCGGACAGGGAAAAACTGTTTTTT.

This sequence joins TRBV5-6 and TRBJ1-4; D is unresolved. V was cut by 0 bases and J by 1 base, with 4 bases left in between. Germline V gene data show CDR1 as SGHDT and CDR2 as YYEEEE. This CDR3 is built from 14 residues. The CDR3 region is CASSLALTNEKLFF. As DNA, the CDR3 is TGTGCCAGCAGCTTGGCCCTAACTAATGAAAAACTGTTTTTT.

This chain connects TRBV27 to TRBJ1-2, with TRBD1 matching over 7 bases. This CDR3 region has 14 residues. Trimming at V came to 3 bases and at J to 2 bases, leaving 3 bases not matched to a gene. Germline values: CDR1 MNHEY, CDR2 SMNVEV (reference sequence). In DNA, the CDR3 is TGTGCCAGCAGTTTGAAGGGGGCGAACTATGGCTACACCTTC. It encodes CASSLKGANYGYTF.

The rearrangement uses TRBV2 and TRBJ2-1; 9 positions agree with TRBD2. Trimming cost V 7 bases and J 5 bases; bases outside gene matches: 6. This CDR3 contains 14 residues. Per germline, CDR1 SNHLY and CDR2 FYNNEI. This chain's CDR3 is CASNLQRGDNEQFF. The CDR3 DNA reads as TGTGCCAGCAACCTGCAGCGGGGGGACAATGAGCAGTTCTTC.

This chain connects TRBV18 to TRBJ2-2, with 9 bases identical to TRBD1. Germline CDR1 reads KGHSH; CDR2 reads LQKENI. This CDR3 is 16 amino acids long. The trim removed 5 bases at V and 0 bases at J, leaving 4 bases unmatched. The CDR3 DNA reads TGTGCCAGCTCAGGCCGGACAGGGGCGAACACCGGGGAGCTGTTTTTT. Its protein is CASSGRTGANTGELFF. Filled out from reference TRBV18 and TRBJ2-2, the complete variable domain reads NAGVMQNPRHLVRRRGQEARLRCSPMKGHSHVYWYRQLPEEGLKFMVYLQKENIIDESGMPKERFSAEFPKEGPSILRIQQVVRGDSAAYFCASSGRTGANTGELFFGEGSRLTVL.

The rearrangement joins TRBV19 to TRBJ1-4; D is possibly TRBD1 (6 bases). This CDR3 is 11 amino acids long. Trimming pared 8 bases from V and 13 bases from J, leaving 14 bases between. Looked up from germline, CDR1 is LNHDA and CDR2 is SQIVND (reference sequence). Written as DNA, the CDR3 is TGTGCCAGTTCCGGGGGGCCGAGACTGTTTTTT. Translating gives CASSGGPRLFF.

The rearrangement uses TRBV27 and TRBJ1-4, with 8 nucleotides matching TRBD1. Trimming removed 7 bases from V and 7 bases from J; junction bases left unmatched: 8. This CDR3 is built from 14 residues. CDR1 is MNHEY, CDR2 SMNVEV, per germline (reference sequence). CDR3: CASNNRGFSEKLFF. DNA of the CDR3: TGTGCCAGCAACAACAGGGGGTTTAGTGAAAAACTGTTTTTT.

This chain connects TRBV7-8 to TRBJ1-5, with unresolved D. From germline, CDR1 is SGHVS and CDR2 FQNEAQ. The CDR3 has 13 amino acids. V shed 3 bases and J shed 7 bases, with 10 bases lying between them. CDR3 sequence reads: CASSFGGGQPQHF. CDR3 nucleotide sequence: TGTGCCAGCAGCTTTGGTGGTGGCCAGCCCCAGCATTTT.

The CDR3 protein is CAWTIGTGSYEQFF. In DNA, the CDR3 is TGTGCCTGGACGATCGGGACAGGAAGCTATGAGCAGTTCTTC. The chain employs TRBV30 and TRBJ2-1, with 8 positions matching TRBD1. V lost 4 bases to trimming and J lost 8 bases; unmatched junction nucleotides: 10. Germline V gives CDR1 GTSNPN, CDR2 SVGIG (reference sequence). The CDR3 is made up of 14 amino acids. Drawing the rest from reference TRBV30 and TRBJ2-1, the complete variable domain is SQTIHQWPATLVQPVGSPLSLECTVEGTSNPNLYWYRQAAGRGLQLLFYSVGIGQISSEVPQNLSASRPQDRQFILSSKKLLLSDSGFYLCAWTIGTGSYEQFFGPGTRLTVL.

This clone was seen more than once but under ten times. The chain has TRBV6-5 and TRBJ2-2, with D possibly being TRBD1 (7 bases). The CDR3 spans 14 residues. Between the trimmed V and J ends, which lost 5 bases and 7 bases, there was a span of 14 bases. The germline V gene has CDR1 MNHEY and CDR2 SVGAGI. CDR3 in amino acids: CASSIQGEVGELFF. The CDR3 DNA sequence: TGTGCCAGCAGTATCCAGGGGGAGGTCGGGGAGCTGTTTTTT.

The V and J genes are TRBV7-2 and TRBJ2-7; a possible D gene is TRBD1 (5 bases). From germline, CDR1 is SGHTA and CDR2 FQGNSA. Between the trimmed V and J ends, which lost 5 bases and 1 base, there was a span of 12 bases. This CDR3 comprises 14 residues. In nucleotides, the CDR3 is TGTGCCAGCAGCCTACAGACAGCGTCCTACGAGCAGTACTTC. This encodes CASSLQTASYEQYF.

The gene calls are TRBV6-5 and TRBJ2-7; D ambiguous. V was trimmed by 4 bases and J by 2 bases, leaving 15 bases between them. The CDR3 is made up of 15 amino acids. The germline V gene has CDR1 MNHEY and CDR2 SVGAGI. CDR3 nucleotide sequence: TGTGCCAGCAGTTGGCTCATCAGGTCCGCCTACGAGCAGTACTTC. This encodes CASSWLIRSAYEQYF.

The chain links TRBV7-3 to TRBJ2-7; tentatively, D is TRBD2 (5 bases). V lost 3 bases and J 3 bases, leaving 9 bases between the germline ends. Germline CDR1 SGHTA, CDR2 FQGTGA. This CDR3 contains 13 residues. In DNA, the CDR3 is TGTGCCAGCAGCTTTGGACTGGTCTACGAGCAGTACTTC. Residues: CASSFGLVYEQYF. Full variable domain (rest looked up from reference TRBV7-3 and TRBJ2-7): GAGVSQTPSNKVTEKGKYVELRCDPISGHTALYWYRQSLGQGPEFLIYFQGTGAADDSGLPNDRFFAVRPEGSVSTLKIQRTERGDSAVYLCASSFGLVYEQYFGPGTRLTVT.

The genes are TRBV28 and TRBJ2-6; possibly TRBD1 for D (5 bases). Germline values: CDR1 MDHEN, CDR2 SYDVKM. The CDR3 extends over 14 amino acids. V was pared by 4 bases and J by 7 bases, with 11 bases between. CDR3 amino acids: CASSYQGNANVLTF. CDR3 DNA: TGTGCCAGCAGTTATCAGGGTAACGCCAACGTCCTGACTTTC.

This clone showed up just a few times. The chain couples TRBV18 to TRBJ1-1; D is possibly TRBD1 (5 bases). CDR3 size: 13 residues. The germline CDR1 and CDR2 sequences are KGHSH and LQKENI. V was shortened by 2 bases and J by 5 bases, with 9 bases between the two germline ends. The CDR3 protein is CASSPSGGTEAFF. The CDR3 nucleotides are TGTGCCAGCTCACCATCGGGGGGGACTGAAGCTTTCTTT.

V usage is TRBV3-1 (or the pseudogene TRBV3-2) and J usage is TRBJ1-5, with D perhaps TRBD1 (6 bases). V lost 4 bases and J 2 bases, leaving 21 bases between the germline ends. CDR3 length equals 18 residues. Germline V CDR1 and CDR2: LGHDT, YNNKEL (reference sequence). DNA of the CDR3: TGTGCCAGCAGCCTCCTCCTCCGGGTAAACAGGGGCAATCAGCCCCAGCATTTT. Translation gives CASSLLLRVNRGNQPQHF.

The chain uses TRBV6-1 and TRBJ2-7; D uncertain. The V gene lost 0 bases and the J gene lost 5 bases, with 14 bases spanning the gap. This CDR3 has 15 residues. Germline loops: CDR1 MNHNS, CDR2 SASEGT. CDR3 DNA: TGTGCCAGCAGTGAAGCTGAAGGGCGGTCGGACGAGCAGTACTTC. Its translation is CASSEAEGRSDEQYF.

The rearrangement links TRBV4-2 to TRBJ1-1, with 11 nucleotides matching TRBD1. With V trimmed by 6 bases and J by 4 bases, 7 bases remained unmatched. From germline, CDR1 is LGHNA and CDR2 YNFKEQ. The CDR3 sequence is 15 residues long. This CDR3 is CASRPRTGGGTEAFF. The CDR3, as DNA: TGTGCCAGCAGGCCGAGGACAGGGGGCGGCACTGAAGCTTTCTTT.

This clone was seen only once. The J gene is TRBJ1-6, the V gene TRBV6-2 or TRBV6-3, with D hard to call. With 6 bases removed from V and 6 bases from J, the gap between germline ends came to 9 bases. This CDR3 is 13 amino acids long. The germline CDR1 and CDR2 sequences are MNHEY and SVGEGT. The CDR3 DNA reads TGTGCCAGCAGCCTCGGAGTTAATTCACCCCTCCACTTT. This gives the protein CASSLGVNSPLHF.